The 24 T cell receptor beta chains below all came from one sample that was sequenced in a study of blood T cells in healthy people across ages. Then a second PCR, running about 6 to 11 cycles, was carried out with a sample-barcoded 5' primer and a J-beta primer mix. TCRdb analysed the 5' RACE reads with MiXCR anew, one entry per CDR3 protein. There are more than 1,400,000 distinct CDR3 sequences in the sample; approximately 38% occur only once, and 7.9% lies in the top ten. The specimen was blood. Receptors originate from a woman in her late teens or twenties in good health.

Remarks on this clonotype: Sequence at one end of the junction differs from germline and may be a read error. The rearrangement uses TRBV5-5 and TRBJ1-5; the D gene is possibly TRBD1 (6 bases). CDR3 length equals 14 residues. Germline V gene data show CDR1 as SGHKS and CDR2 as YYEKEE (reference sequence). Written as DNA, the CDR3 is TGTGCCAGCAGCTTGAGGGGGGTCAATCAGTCCCAGCATTTT. This translates into CASSLRGVNQSQHF.

The V gene is TRBV29-1, the J gene TRBJ2-4; D gene unclear. V was pared by 3 bases and J by 5 bases, with 11 bases between. Germline-derived CDR1 and CDR2 are SQVTM and ANQGSEA. This CDR3 is 13 amino acids long. This CDR3 is CSVESFQENIQYF. The CDR3 DNA reads as TGCAGCGTTGAGTCCTTCCAGGAAAACATTCAGTACTTC. The variable domain in full, with the rest retrieved from reference TRBV29-1 and TRBJ2-4, is SAVISQKPSRDICQRGTSLTIQCQVDSQVTMMFWYRQQPGQSLTLIATANQGSEATYESGFVIDKFPISRPNLTFSTLTVSNMSPEDSSIYLCSVESFQENIQYFGAGTRLSVL.

CDR3 amino acids: CASLVDRNTEAFF. The CDR3 nucleotides are TGTGCCAGCTTAGTCGACAGGAACACTGAAGCTTTCTTT. The rearrangement links TRBV5-4 to TRBJ1-1; a possible D gene is TRBD1 (5 bases). Trimming took off 7 bases at V and 1 base at J, with 11 bases between the two ends. CDR1 is SGHNT and CDR2 is YYREEE in the germline V gene (reference sequence). The CDR3 is 13 residues long.

This rearrangement joins TRBV7-9 to TRBJ1-5, with TRBD1 matching 7 bases. CDR3 length equals 20 residues. CDR1 and CDR2 (germline): SEHNR, FQNEAQ (reference sequence). V dropped 3 bases and J dropped 1; count of bases not matched to a gene: 18. The CDR3 DNA follows: TGTGCCAGCAGCTTGGTAGGAGGGACCGGGACAGAGTCCAGCAATCAGCCCCAGCATTTT. Encoded protein: CASSLVGGTGTESSNQPQHF.

This rearrangement joins TRBV6-1 to TRBJ2-3; D perhaps matches TRBD2 (6 bases). Trimming left V 8 bases short and J 0 bases short, with 18 bases between. CDR1 and CDR2 from the germline V gene are MNHNS and SASEGT. The CDR3 extends over 16 amino acids. The CDR3 coding sequence is TGTGCCAGCCCGGGGGAAATGGAGTGGAGCACAGATACGCAGTATTTT. This sequence encodes CASPGEMEWSTDTQYF.

The chain has TRBV20-1 and TRBJ1-5; 11 bases match TRBD1. CDR1 is DFQATT and CDR2 is SNEGSKA in the germline V gene (reference sequence). The V and J ends lost 4 bases and 2 bases, in that order; junction bases with no gene match: 7. The CDR3 runs to 16 residues. The CDR3 DNA sequence: TGCAGTGCTATGTCAGGACAGGGGGCGCGCAATCAGCCCCAGCATTTT. Translating gives CSAMSGQGARNQPQHF.

The J gene is TRBJ2-5, the V gene TRBV5-1, with 9 bases lining up with TRBD2. Germline CDR1 reads SGHRS; CDR2 reads YFSETQ. CDR3 length equals 14 residues. V shed 3 bases and J 3 bases; nucleotides not matched to a gene: 3. DNA for the CDR3: TGCGCCAGCAGCTATGCTAGCGGGAAAGAGACCCAGTACTTC. Its translation is CASSYASGKETQYF.

This clonotype has more than one count but fewer than ten. This chain uses TRBV10-3 with TRBJ2-3, with 9 nucleotides matching TRBD2. The junction had 7 bases not matched to a gene; V was cut back by 0 bases and J by 6 bases. The CDR3 has 16 amino acids. Germline V gene sequence: CDR1 ENHRY, CDR2 SYGVKD. This chain's CDR3 is CAISESNLAGDDTQYF. The CDR3 nucleotides read TGTGCCATCAGTGAGTCGAATTTAGCGGGAGATGATACGCAGTATTTT.

As for this clonotype: Compared with germline, one end of the junction differs, possibly owing to a read error. This chain uses TRBV20-1 with TRBJ1-6; possible D gene TRBD1, 6 bases. Germline CDR1 reads DFQATT; CDR2 reads SNEGSKA (reference sequence). The CDR3 is made up of 13 amino acids. This CDR3 is CSAGGSSNSPLHF. Written as DNA, the CDR3 is TGCAGTGCTGGGGGCTCCTCTAATTCACCCCTCCACTTT.

The chain joins TRBV27 to TRBJ1-2; D not resolved. Trimming pared 5 bases from V and 4 bases from J, leaving 14 bases between. CDR1 and CDR2 from the germline V gene are MNHEY and SMNVEV (reference sequence). CDR3 length: 14 amino acids. The CDR3 sequence is CASSVQSVGYGYTF. Written as DNA, the CDR3 is TGTGCCAGCAGTGTACAGTCTGTCGGCTATGGCTACACCTTC.

This clonotype was seen a few times. This chain connects TRBV9 to TRBJ2-1, with 11 bases that match TRBD1. This CDR3 is 16 amino acids long. CDR1 is SGDLS, CDR2 YYNGEE, per germline. Trimming at V came to 3 bases and at J to 9 bases, leaving 11 bases not matched to a gene. The CDR3 DNA reads TGTGCCAGCAGCGGATGGGACAGGGGGGTCCCAGGTGAGCAGTTCTTC. It is translated as CASSGWDRGVPGEQFF.

The V gene is TRBV18, the J gene TRBJ2-7; 8 bases are a match to TRBD2. Germline V gene data show CDR1 as KGHSH and CDR2 as LQKENI. V trimming: 3 bases; J trimming: 6 bases; junction bases outside the gene matches: 4. The CDR3 sequence is 13 residues long. CDR3 nucleotides: TGTGCCAGCTCACCGGGACTAGAGGGCGAGCAGTACTTC. Translating gives CASSPGLEGEQYF.

This clonotype turned up a few times. The chain recombines TRBV9 with TRBJ2-7, with TRBD1 matching 8 bases. The CDR3 runs 16 residues. V shed 3 bases and J 0 bases; nucleotides not matched to a gene: 8. Germline V gene lookup returns CDR1 SGDLS and CDR2 YYNGEE. CDR3 protein: CASSATGTGNSYEQYF. The CDR3 region has the DNA TGTGCCAGCAGCGCAACCGGGACAGGAAACTCCTACGAGCAGTACTTC.

The chain combines TRBV6-6 with TRBJ2-4, with 11 bases lining up with TRBD2. The J call could be wrong; TRBJ2-5 is a better fit for the DNA end. The germline V gene has CDR1 MNHNY and CDR2 SVGAGI (reference sequence). The CDR3 is made up of 17 amino acids. The CDR3 DNA reads as TGTGCCAGCAGTTACACCGTAGCGGGGGGGCCCCAAGAGACCCAGTACTTC. Protein product: CASSYTVAGGPQETQYF.

V and J are TRBV24-1 and TRBJ2-1, with a possible D match to TRBD2 (6 bases). The germline gives CDR1 KGHDR, CDR2 SFDVKD. The CDR3 consists of 14 residues. Trimming removed 4 bases at V and 3 bases at J, with 9 bases between. This CDR3 is CATSDGTGYNEQFF. The CDR3, as DNA: TGTGCCACCAGTGACGGGACTGGCTACAATGAGCAGTTCTTC.

The rearrangement uses TRBV7-9 and TRBJ2-1; 8 nucleotides match TRBD2. The J call may be in error: the DNA end matches TRBJ2-7 better. Germline CDR1 and CDR2: SEHNR and FQNEAQ (reference sequence). The CDR3 sequence is 18 residues long. CDR3 DNA sequence: TGTGCCAGCAGCCCGGGGGTAGTCACTAGCGGCGCCTACAATGAGCAGTACTTC. Protein: CASSPGVVTSGAYNEQYF.

The V and J genes are TRBV7-8 and TRBJ1-2; D remains unclear. Germline V gives CDR1 SGHVS, CDR2 FQNEAQ. This CDR3 is built from 13 residues. V lost 5 bases and J lost 3, with 10 bases in between. CDR3 in amino acids: CASSQLEDYGYTF. For the CDR3, the DNA is TGTGCCAGCAGCCAACTTGAAGACTATGGCTACACCTTC.

CDR3 in DNA: TGCGCCAGCAGCCAAGACGCAGCAACCAATGAGCAGTTCTTC. Its protein is CASSQDAATNEQFF. This chain uses TRBV4-1 with TRBJ2-1; D call uncertain. The CDR3 sequence is 14 residues long. Looked up from germline, CDR1 is MGHRA and CDR2 is YSYEKL. Trimming removed 0 bases from V and 6 bases from J, with 9 bases in between.

V and J are TRBV11-2 and TRBJ2-7, with a possible D match to TRBD2 (5 bases). The J call is in doubt because the DNA end fits TRBJ2-5 better. CDR1 and CDR2 from the germline V gene are SGHAT and FQNNGV. The CDR3 sequence is 13 residues long. Here the CDR3 reads CASSSNGVGTQYF. DNA of the CDR3: TGTGCCAGCAGCTCAAACGGGGTTGGGACCCAGTACTTC.

The sample holds a few counts of this clonotype. The gene calls are TRBV7-9 and TRBJ2-6; D is tentatively TRBD1 or TRBD2 (6 bases each). The V gene lost 1 base and the J gene lost 1 base, with 8 bases spanning the gap. The CDR3 spans 16 residues. CDR1 SEHNR and CDR2 FQNEAQ come from the germline V gene (reference sequence). DNA for the CDR3: TGTGCCAGCAGCTTAGGGGGGGCGTCTGGGGCCAACGTCCTGACTTTC. Protein sequence: CASSLGGASGANVLTF.

The chain combines TRBV27 with TRBJ2-7; the match to TRBD2 covers 11 bases. The J segment lost 7 bases and the V segment lost 5 bases, leaving 7 bases of the junction unmatched. The V gene's germline CDR1 is MNHEY and CDR2 SMNVEV (reference sequence). This CDR3 is 14 amino acids long. In nucleotides, the CDR3 is TGTGCCAGCAGTATAGCGGGAGGGTACAATGAGCAGTACTTC. Its protein is CASSIAGGYNEQYF.

This clonotype has just a few counts. The gene calls are TRBV7-8 and TRBJ2-1; 7 bases align to TRBD2. Germline V gene data show CDR1 as SGHVS and CDR2 as FQNEAQ. The CDR3 is 13 amino acids. Trimming removed 7 bases from V and 6 bases from J; junction bases left unmatched: 6. In nucleotides, the CDR3 is TGTGCCAGCACCAGTTGGGGGGGCAATGAGCAGTTCTTC. Residues: CASTSWGGNEQFF.

This CDR3 reads CASSPGEGNTEAFF. The CDR3 nucleotides are TGCGCCAGCAGTCCAGGGGAGGGGAACACTGAAGCTTTCTTT. The V and J genes are TRBV5-1 and TRBJ1-1, with a possible D match to TRBD1 (6 bases). The CDR3 runs to 14 residues. The V end lost 5 bases, the J end lost 1 base, and 12 bases lay between the germline ends. CDR1 is SGHRS, CDR2 YFSETQ, per germline.

The rearrangement uses TRBV13 and TRBJ2-7, with D hard to call. The germline gives CDR1 PRHDT, CDR2 FYEKMQ (reference sequence). V lost 4 bases to trimming and J lost 5 bases, with 15 bases between them. The CDR3 extends over 14 amino acids. CDR3 residues: CASSSSNGTHEQYF. The CDR3 DNA is TGTGCCAGCAGCTCCTCGAATGGTACCCACGAGCAGTACTTC.